The rows below give T cell receptor beta chains drawn from one sample of a study of blood T cell repertoires in COVID-19. Produced via immunoSEQ multiplex PCR; TCRdb's table is partial and in-frame only. The sample has 200,000 to 250,000 clones; under 90% are singletons. The material sequenced was peripheral blood. Receptor source: a man between 60 and 70 years old who had recovered from COVID-19. The CDR3 runs from the conserved cysteine through the conserved F or W. Not all rows give a size; the values are once, few, many and, for expanded clones, a class.

v_call	j_call	clone_size	cdr3_aa
TRBV2	TRBJ1-4	few	CASRSSNYGEKLFF
TRBV14	TRBJ2-7	.	CASSQDGTGDYEQYF
TRBV5-6	TRBJ1-2	.	CASSSPDRNYGYTF
TRBV7-6	TRBJ1-5	.	CASSLGAGPNQPQHF
TRBV9	TRBJ1-4	.	CASSVGTGGAGGEKLFF
TRBV9	TRBJ2-7	few	CASSASAGATYEQYF
TRBV30	TRBJ2-4	.	CAWSVGGLANIQYF
TRBV5-4	TRBJ2-2	once	CASSLRQGDTGELFF
TRBV6-1	TRBJ1-5	once	CASSDQGLSSHQPQHF
TRBV7-2	TRBJ2-5	.	CASRRDTGQETQYF
TRBV6-1	TRBJ1-4	.	CASSEEAGKLFF
TRBV4-2	TRBJ1-1	.	CASRGWDRGIRLNTEAFF
TRBV5-4	TRBJ1-2	.	CASSLYDSSFGYTF
TRBV7-2	TRBJ2-2	.	CATQLAGVSGELFF
TRBV30	TRBJ2-7	.	CAWSVSGDEQYF